These T cell receptor beta chains were read from a single sample in a study of blood T cells in healthy people across ages. TCRdb recomputed calls from the 5' RACE reads with MiXCR, one row per CDR3 protein. The sample yields fewer than 800,000 distinct CDR3 sequences, around 21% seen once. Sequenced input: blood. The receptors come from a man between 65 and 80 years old in good health. Both conserved end residues are part of each CDR3. Size is omitted from some rows. Given values are once, few, many or a class for expanded clones.

size,V,CDR3
few,TRBV24-1,CATSDGRGFNYEQYF
few,TRBV20-1,CSAGGGATDTQYF
.,TRBV13,CASSSGLAGRGTQYF
few,TRBV20-1,CSARAGRSTYEQYF
few,TRBV5-6,CASSLQAALNTGELFF
.,TRBV4-3,CASSQDRTEETQYF
.,TRBV29-1,CSVRRQGGTEAFF
few,TRBV12-5,CASGTGFNQPQHF
.,TRBV7-8,CASSLQGASDTQYF
.,TRBV5-1,CASSTQTSGQETQYF
.,TRBV20-1,CSASKGLAEQEAQYF
few,TRBV20-1,CSARAFGQGLSYEQYF
few,TRBV7-3,CASSLRLAGANEQFF
many,TRBV10-2,CASSRTSHNEKLFF
few,TRBV7-8,CAGSPTSGMNTGELFF
.,TRBV24-1,CATSDTGTGDEKLFF
.,TRBV6-5,CASSSGGLANTQYF
few,TRBV7-8,CASSFRTGSSYEQYF
.,TRBV19,CASRDGSWGEKLFF
.,TRBV6-1,CASSESKGFNEQFF
once,TRBV20-1,CSGTGTGVDAFF
once,TRBV28,CASSSGGLSGANVLTF
.,TRBV20-1,CSADRADTQYF
few,TRBV24-1,CATSDPTSDTQYF
few,TRBV12-3/TRBV12-4,CASSLTTSNYGYTF